This note documents a single T cell receptor (beta chain) sequence. The specificity of this receptor is unknown. There are no base qualities to consult, and no much larger clone falls within one base. This specimen comes from a study of blood T cells in healthy people across ages (dated by TCRdb to between 2015 and 2017). Context from the whole study: In model experiments, template switching captured about one uniquely barcoded TCR beta cDNA molecule for every two T cells. Using deep sequencing normalized with unique cDNA molecular identifiers, the study measured how TCR beta repertoire diversity changes with age. The donors were split into four age groups: young (average around 15 years), middle-aged (about 40), aged (62) and long-lived (approximately 89). To avoid experimental bias, donors of different ages were randomly spread across the sequencing lanes. Two additional independent replicas of 1 million unique cDNA reads from the same blood draw were analyzed for two donors (one aged 18 to 30 and one aged 80 or older). General conclusions and limits of the study: Total diversity estimates from one million sequenced T cells were considered lower bounds and underestimates. The CMV infection status of donors was not known, potentially confounding age-related changes in expanded clonotypes. Bulk unsorted PBMC profiling prevented conclusive comparison of naive and antigen-experienced compartments. Compared with the aged group, more naive CD4+ T cells, fewer expanded clones and increased TCR diversity were shown by the long-lived group, suggesting age selection. There was a strong correlation between observed TCR beta diversity and the percentage of naive T cells measured by flow cytometry. Observed TCR beta diversity per million T cells fell roughly linearly with age, and a significant reduction was already apparent by age roughly 41.

From a lookup of the germline V gene, CDR1 and CDR2 are SGHNT and YENEEA. The CDR3 numbers 15 residues from cysteine through phenylalanine. Only the CDR3 DNA is retained, 45 bases long and in frame from the first base. V gives up 5 bases and J gives up 1 base, and the segment between their germline ends measures 9 bases. The 39 donors, aged about 6 to 100 years, were systemically healthy Caucasian individuals from Russia. Each donor gave ten milliliters of peripheral blood, collected into EDTA-treated Vacutainer tubes. Ficoll-Paque density-gradient centrifugation was used to isolate PBMCs, with at least 6.5 million per sample. Total RNA, at least 5 micrograms per sample, was extracted from PBMCs with Trizol reagent. For every donor, an aliquot of PBMCs went through flow cytometry to measure the percentages of naive CD45RAhigh/CD27high T cells. The library was made by 5' RACE. The sequencer was an Illumina HiSeq 2500. A second PCR of roughly 6 to 11 cycles was performed with a sample-barcoded 5' primer and a J-beta primer mix. A unique molecular identifier was introduced onto each TCR beta cDNA molecule by a template-switch 5' adaptor carrying 12 random nucleotides. Each sample yielded at least 2.5 million CDR3-containing paired-end reads. The Mint cDNA synthesis kit, primed by a TRBC-specific oligonucleotide, was used to synthesize first-strand cDNA from all RNA. After uracil-DNA glycosylase treatment, a first 18-cycle PCR used universal primers M1SS and BC2_uni_R on all cDNA. The paper's data handling went like this. Normalization of each sample was performed by random selection of 1 million high-quality reads, each carrying a distinct molecular identifier. Reads with shared molecular identifiers were discarded instead of being binned into consensus sequences. MiTCR, set to a Q25 quality threshold and the strictest error-elimination algorithm, was used for CDR3 identification, clonotype clustering and error correction. Lower-bound total TCR beta diversity was estimated with a nonparametric unseen species model using Euler transformation. TCRdb reran the public reads through fastp at Q25 and MiXCR, keeping productive beta chains. For every CDR3 protein sequence, its rows merge into one entry that carries the most common genes and DNA. The V and J calls were determined by TCRdb, not by the authors. In this sample the table shows hundreds of thousands of distinct CDR3 sequences, 45% to 55% of which occur a single time. The ten largest clones take up about 26% of the sample.

The TCR originated in an elderly man in good health. The rearrangement combines TRBV11-3 with TRBJ2-6, with no confident D gene call. Sequenced: blood. This receptor has the CDR3 CASSKESSGANVLTF. The sequence in DNA is TGTGCCAGCAGCAAGGAAAGTTCTGGGGCCAACGTCCTGACTTTC.